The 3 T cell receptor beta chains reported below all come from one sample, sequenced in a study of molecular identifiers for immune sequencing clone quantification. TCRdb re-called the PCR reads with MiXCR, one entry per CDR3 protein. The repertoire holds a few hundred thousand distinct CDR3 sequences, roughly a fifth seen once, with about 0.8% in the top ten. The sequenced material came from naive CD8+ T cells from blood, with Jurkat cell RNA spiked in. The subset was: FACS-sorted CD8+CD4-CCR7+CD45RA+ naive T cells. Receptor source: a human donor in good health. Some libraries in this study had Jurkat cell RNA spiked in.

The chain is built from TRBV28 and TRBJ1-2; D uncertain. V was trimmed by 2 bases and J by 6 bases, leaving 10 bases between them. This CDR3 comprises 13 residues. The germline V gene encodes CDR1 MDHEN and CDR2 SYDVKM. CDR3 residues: CASSLLTGNGYTF. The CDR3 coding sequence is TGTGCCAGCAGTTTACTTACGGGGAATGGCTACACCTTC.

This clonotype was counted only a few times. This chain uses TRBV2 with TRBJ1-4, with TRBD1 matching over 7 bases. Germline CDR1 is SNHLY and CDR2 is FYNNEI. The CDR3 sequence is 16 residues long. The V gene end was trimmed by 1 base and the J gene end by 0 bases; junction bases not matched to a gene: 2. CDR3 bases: TGTGCCAGCAGTGAAGGCAGGGGGACAACTAATGAAAAACTGTTTTTT. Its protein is CASSEGRGTTNEKLFF.

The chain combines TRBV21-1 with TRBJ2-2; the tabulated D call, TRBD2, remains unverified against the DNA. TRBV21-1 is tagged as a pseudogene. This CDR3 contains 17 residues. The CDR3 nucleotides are TGTGCCAGCAGACCTTGTAGCGGGAGCTTGGGAACCGGGGAGCTGTTTTTT. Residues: CASRPCSGSLGTGELFF.